Presented here are 9 T cell receptor beta chains from one specimen sequenced in a study of T cells in Graves' hyperthyroidism and ophthalmopathy (dated by TCRdb to the late 2010s). The method behind the library was multiplex PCR. These reads were obtained on an Illumina HiSeq 2000. The TCR beta CDR3 regions were amplified from RNA transcripts. For the first round of RT-PCR on the TCR CDR3, the HTBI primer set was used together with the Qiagen OneStep RT-PCR kit. The public reads were reprocessed in TCRdb via fastp at Q25 and MiXCR, keeping in-frame beta chains. Rows with a matching CDR3 protein are joined into one entry that keeps the most common DNA and genes. The sample table records around 400,000 distinct CDR3 sequences; around 16% of these occur just once. The ten largest clones add up to 25% to 35% of the sample. The sample consisted of blood. These TCRs come from a woman aged 18-29 years with Graves' hyperthyroidism that later progressed to Graves' ophthalmopathy.

This clonotype was detected only once. The final CDR3 position lacks the conserved phenylalanine or tryptophan, pointing to a likely read error. V is TRBV30 and J is TRBJ1-1; 7 nucleotides line up with TRBD1. CDR1 and CDR2 from the germline V gene are GTSNPN and SVGIG (reference sequence). V gave up 3 bases and J gave up 1 base; unmatched junction bases: 11. The CDR3 is 16 residues long. CDR3 in amino acids: CAWSVEGAIWNTEAFS. CDR3 DNA: TGTGCCTGGAGCGTAGAGGGGGCGATTTGGAACACTGAAGCTTTCTCT.

This clonotype was seen many times. This rearrangement joins TRBV20-1 to TRBJ2-1; 10 nucleotides match TRBD2. This CDR3 is 16 amino acids long. The V segment lost 6 bases and the J segment 8 bases; nucleotides outside the gene matches: 16. Germline CDR1 reads DFQATT; CDR2 reads SNEGSKA (reference sequence). Here the CDR3 reads CSASQGLAGALDEQFF. The DNA for the CDR3 is TGCAGTGCAAGTCAAGGTCTAGCGGGAGCCTTAGATGAGCAGTTCTTC.

This clonotype was counted only a few times. This sequence joins TRBV5-6 and TRBJ1-6, with D perhaps matching TRBD1 (6 bases). The germline gives CDR1 SGHDT, CDR2 YYEEEE. Between the trimmed V and J ends, which lost 4 bases and 2 bases, there was a span of 16 bases. The CDR3 sequence is 17 residues long. The CDR3 sequence is CASSPRKQGTYNSPLHF. The CDR3 DNA is TGTGCCAGCAGCCCAAGAAAACAGGGTACCTATAATTCACCCCTCCACTTT.

The rearrangement uses TRBV15 and TRBJ1-5, with D tentatively TRBD1 (6 bases). V gave up 0 bases and J gave up 3 bases, with 12 bases separating them. Looked up from germline, CDR1 is LNHNV and CDR2 is YYDKDF (reference sequence). The CDR3 spans 16 residues. CDR3 amino acids: CATSRDRRGYNQPQHF. The DNA for the CDR3 is TGTGCCACCAGCAGAGATAGGAGGGGGTACAATCAGCCCCAGCATTTT.

This clonotype has just a few counts. The chain combines TRBV6-2 or TRBV6-3 with TRBJ2-1; TRBD2 matches 7 bases. Germline lookup yields CDR1 MNHEY and CDR2 SVGEGT. Trimming took 0 bases from V and 4 from J; bases not matched to a gene: 6. The CDR3 is 16 amino acids. CDR3 sequence reads: CASSYSLGLPYNEQFF. The CDR3 coding sequence is TGTGCCAGCAGTTACTCGCTGGGACTACCTTACAATGAGCAGTTCTTC.

Note on this clonotype: One base away lies a much larger clone, so this may be a sequencing read error. This chain uses TRBV6-2 or TRBV6-3 with TRBJ1-2; D is unresolved. Germline V gene sequence: CDR1 MNHEY, CDR2 SVGEGT. V was clipped by 0 bases and J by 7 bases, with 3 bases between them. The CDR3 spans 11 residues. The CDR3 sequence is CASSYSVGYTF. The CDR3 DNA is TGTGCCAGCAGTTACTCGGTTGGCTACACCTTC.

The table lists this clonotype with many counts. This rearrangement joins TRBV2 to TRBJ2-4, with D perhaps matching TRBD2 (6 bases). Trimming pared 3 bases from V and 2 bases from J, leaving 17 bases between. This CDR3 is 17 amino acids long. CDR1 SNHLY and CDR2 FYNNEI come from the germline V gene. The DNA of the CDR3 is TGTGCCAGCAGTGATATCTTCGGAGGGAGATCCAAAAACATTCAGTACTTC. It yields the protein CASSDIFGGRSKNIQYF.

This clonotype has at least ten counts. J is TRBJ2-1 and V is TRBV6-6, with D possibly matching TRBD2 (7 bases). This CDR3 comprises 15 residues. V was pared by 0 bases and J by 7 bases, with 13 bases between. CDR1 and CDR2 from the germline V gene are MNHNY and SVGAGI (reference sequence). CDR3 sequence: CASSYSRGRMNEQFF. The CDR3 DNA reads TGTGCCAGCAGTTACTCGCGGGGGCGCATGAATGAGCAGTTCTTC.

This clonotype turned up a few times. The chain links TRBV20-1 to TRBJ2-1; TRBD2 is a possible D gene (6 bases). V shed 4 bases and J shed 4 bases, with 20 bases lying between them. Germline CDR1 DFQATT, CDR2 SNEGSKA (reference sequence). The length of the CDR3 is 16 residues. CDR3 in DNA: TGCAGTGCTACCACTTCCCGGGACTCCCCATACAATGAGCAGTTCTTC. Translation gives CSATTSRDSPYNEQFF.